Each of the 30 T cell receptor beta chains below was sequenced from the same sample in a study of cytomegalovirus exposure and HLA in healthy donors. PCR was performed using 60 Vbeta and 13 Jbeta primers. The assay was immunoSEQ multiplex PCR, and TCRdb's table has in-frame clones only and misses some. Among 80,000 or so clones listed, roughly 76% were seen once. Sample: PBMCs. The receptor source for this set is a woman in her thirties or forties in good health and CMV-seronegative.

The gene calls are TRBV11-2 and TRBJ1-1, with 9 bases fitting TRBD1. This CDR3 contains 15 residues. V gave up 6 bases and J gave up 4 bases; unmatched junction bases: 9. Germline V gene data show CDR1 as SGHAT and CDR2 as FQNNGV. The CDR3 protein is CASRNPYRGRTEAFF. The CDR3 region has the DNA TGTGCCAGCAGGAACCCCTACAGGGGGCGCACTGAAGCTTTCTTT.

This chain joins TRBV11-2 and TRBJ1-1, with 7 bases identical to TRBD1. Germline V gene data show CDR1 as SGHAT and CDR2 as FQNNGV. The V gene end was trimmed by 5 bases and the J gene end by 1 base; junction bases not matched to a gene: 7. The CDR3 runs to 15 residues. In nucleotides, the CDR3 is TGTGCCAGCAGCCACCGGGGACAGTCGAACACTGAAGCTTTCTTT. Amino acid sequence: CASSHRGQSNTEAFF.

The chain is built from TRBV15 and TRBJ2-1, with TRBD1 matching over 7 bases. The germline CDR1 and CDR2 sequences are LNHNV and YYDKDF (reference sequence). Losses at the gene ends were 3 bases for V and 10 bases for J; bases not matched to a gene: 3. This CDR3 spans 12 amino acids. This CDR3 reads CATSRTTGEQFF. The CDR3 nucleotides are TGTGCCACCAGCAGGACGACAGGGGAGCAGTTCTTC.

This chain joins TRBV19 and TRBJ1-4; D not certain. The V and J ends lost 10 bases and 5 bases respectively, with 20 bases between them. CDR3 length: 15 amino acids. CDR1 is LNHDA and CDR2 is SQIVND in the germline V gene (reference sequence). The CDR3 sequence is CATRRQSTQNEKLFF. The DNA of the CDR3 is TGTGCCACCAGGAGGCAGTCGACCCAAAATGAAAAACTGTTTTTT.

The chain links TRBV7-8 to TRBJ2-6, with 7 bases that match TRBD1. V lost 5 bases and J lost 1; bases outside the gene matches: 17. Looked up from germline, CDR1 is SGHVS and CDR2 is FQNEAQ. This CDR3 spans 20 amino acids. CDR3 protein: CASSLSYVKGAGSGANVLTF. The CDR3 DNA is TGTGCCAGCAGCCTAAGTTATGTAAAGGGGGCAGGGTCTGGGGCCAACGTCCTGACTTTC.

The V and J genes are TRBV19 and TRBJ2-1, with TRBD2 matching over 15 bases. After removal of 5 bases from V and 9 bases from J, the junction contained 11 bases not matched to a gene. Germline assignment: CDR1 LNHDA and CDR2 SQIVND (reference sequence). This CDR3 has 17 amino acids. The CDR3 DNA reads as TGTGCCAGTAGTGGGGGACTAGCGGGAGGTAGTGGCATTGAGCAGTTCTTC. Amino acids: CASSGGLAGGSGIEQFF.

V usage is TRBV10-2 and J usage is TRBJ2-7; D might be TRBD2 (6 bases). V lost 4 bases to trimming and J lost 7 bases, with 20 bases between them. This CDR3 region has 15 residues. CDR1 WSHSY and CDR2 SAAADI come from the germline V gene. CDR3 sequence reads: CASSGLAGPSREQYF. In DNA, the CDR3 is TGCGCCAGCAGTGGACTTGCGGGGCCTTCCCGGGAGCAGTACTTC.

CDR3 region: CASTDRVPNTEAFF. As DNA, the CDR3 is TGTGCCAGCACGGACAGGGTCCCGAACACTGAAGCTTTCTTT. The V call is TRBV2, the J call TRBJ1-1, with 8 bases lining up with TRBD1. Germline loops: CDR1 SNHLY, CDR2 FYNNEI. This CDR3 is built from 14 residues. After removal of 7 bases from V and 1 base from J, the junction contained 5 bases not matched to a gene. The whole variable domain, remainder taken from reference TRBV2 and TRBJ1-1, is EPEVTQTPSHQVTQMGQEVILRCVPISNHLYFYWYRQILGQKVEFLVSFYNNEISEKSEIFDDQFSVERPDGSNFTLKIRSTKLEDSAMYFCASTDRVPNTEAFFGQGTRLTVV.

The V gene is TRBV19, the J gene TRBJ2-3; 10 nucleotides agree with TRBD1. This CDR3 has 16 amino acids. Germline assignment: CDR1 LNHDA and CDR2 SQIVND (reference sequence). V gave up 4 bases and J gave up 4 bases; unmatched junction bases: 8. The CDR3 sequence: CASSTPGQGLPDTQYF. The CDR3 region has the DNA TGTGCCAGTAGTACCCCGGGACAGGGGTTACCAGATACGCAGTATTTT.

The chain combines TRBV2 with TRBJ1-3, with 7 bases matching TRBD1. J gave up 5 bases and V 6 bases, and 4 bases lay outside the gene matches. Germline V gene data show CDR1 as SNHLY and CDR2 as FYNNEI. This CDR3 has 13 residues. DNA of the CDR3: TGTGCCAGCAGGGGGACAGCCCGAAACACCATATATTTT. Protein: CASRGTARNTIYF.

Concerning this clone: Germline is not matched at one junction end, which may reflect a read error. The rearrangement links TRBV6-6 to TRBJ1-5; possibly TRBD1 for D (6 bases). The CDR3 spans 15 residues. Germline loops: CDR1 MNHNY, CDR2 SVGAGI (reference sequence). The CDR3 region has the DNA TGTGCCAGCAGTGACTCGCGGGGGGCGAATCAGCCCCAGCATTTT. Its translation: CASSDSRGANQPQHF.

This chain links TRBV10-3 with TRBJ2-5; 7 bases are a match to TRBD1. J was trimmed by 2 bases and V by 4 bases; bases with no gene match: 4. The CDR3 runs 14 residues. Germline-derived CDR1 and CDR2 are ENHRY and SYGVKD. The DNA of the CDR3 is TGTGCCATCAGTGGGGGGACAGATCAAGAGACCCAGTACTTC. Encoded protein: CAISGGTDQETQYF.

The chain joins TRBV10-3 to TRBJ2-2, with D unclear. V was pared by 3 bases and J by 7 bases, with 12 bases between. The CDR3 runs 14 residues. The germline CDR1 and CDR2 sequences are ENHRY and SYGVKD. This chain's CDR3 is CAISDLVSNGELFF. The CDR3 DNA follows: TGTGCCATCAGTGATCTCGTATCTAACGGGGAGCTGTTTTTT.

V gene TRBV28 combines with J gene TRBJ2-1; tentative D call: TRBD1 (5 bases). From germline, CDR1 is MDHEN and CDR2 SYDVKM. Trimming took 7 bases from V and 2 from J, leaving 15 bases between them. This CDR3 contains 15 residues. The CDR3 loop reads CASNRQPLAYNEQFF. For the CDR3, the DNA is TGTGCCAGCAACCGACAGCCACTCGCCTACAATGAGCAGTTCTTC.

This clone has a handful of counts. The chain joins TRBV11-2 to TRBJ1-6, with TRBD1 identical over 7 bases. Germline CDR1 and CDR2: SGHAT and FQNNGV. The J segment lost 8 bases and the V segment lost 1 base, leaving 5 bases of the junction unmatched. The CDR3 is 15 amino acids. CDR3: CASSLVGQIDSPLHF. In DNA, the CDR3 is TGTGCCAGCAGCTTAGTGGGACAGATAGATTCACCCCTCCACTTT.

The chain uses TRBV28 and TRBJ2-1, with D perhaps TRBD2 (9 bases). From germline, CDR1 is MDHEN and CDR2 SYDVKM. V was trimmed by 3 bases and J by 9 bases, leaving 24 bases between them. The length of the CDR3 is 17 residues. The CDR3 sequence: CASSFGGASGTGVEQFF. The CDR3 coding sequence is TGTGCCAGCAGTTTTGGAGGGGCTAGCGGGACAGGTGTTGAGCAGTTCTTC.

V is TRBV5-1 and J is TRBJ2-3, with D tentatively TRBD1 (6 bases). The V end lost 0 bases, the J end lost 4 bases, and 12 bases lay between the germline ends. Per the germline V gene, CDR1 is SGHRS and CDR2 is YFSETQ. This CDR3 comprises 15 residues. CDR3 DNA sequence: TGCGCCAGCAGCTTGGACAGGGCTCCCCCAGATACGCAGTATTTT. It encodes CASSLDRAPPDTQYF.

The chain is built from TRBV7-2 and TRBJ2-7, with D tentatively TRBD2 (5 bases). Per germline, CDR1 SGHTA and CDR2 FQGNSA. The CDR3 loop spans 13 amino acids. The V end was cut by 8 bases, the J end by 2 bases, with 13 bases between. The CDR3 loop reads CASGSGRAYEQYF. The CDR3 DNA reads TGTGCCAGCGGTTCGGGGAGAGCCTACGAGCAGTACTTC.

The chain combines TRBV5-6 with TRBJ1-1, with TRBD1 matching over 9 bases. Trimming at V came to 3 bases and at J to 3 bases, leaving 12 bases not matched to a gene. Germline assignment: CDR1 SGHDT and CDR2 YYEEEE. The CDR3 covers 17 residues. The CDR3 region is CASSSSRDRVLDTEAFF. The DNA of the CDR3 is TGTGCCAGCAGCTCATCCCGGGACAGGGTTTTGGACACTGAAGCTTTCTTT.

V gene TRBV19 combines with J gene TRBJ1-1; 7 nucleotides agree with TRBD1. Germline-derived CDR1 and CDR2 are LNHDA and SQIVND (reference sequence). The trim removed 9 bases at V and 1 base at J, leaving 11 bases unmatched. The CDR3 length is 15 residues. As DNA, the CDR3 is TGTGCCAGCAGACGACGACAGGGCGCGAACACTGAAGCTTTCTTT. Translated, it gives CASRRRQGANTEAFF.

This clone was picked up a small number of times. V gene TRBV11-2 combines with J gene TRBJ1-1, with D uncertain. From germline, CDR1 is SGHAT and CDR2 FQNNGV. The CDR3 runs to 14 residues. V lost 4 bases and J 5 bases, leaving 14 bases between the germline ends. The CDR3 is CASSSPRGSTEAFF. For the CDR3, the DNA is TGTGCCAGCAGCTCTCCCCGAGGGTCTACTGAAGCTTTCTTT.

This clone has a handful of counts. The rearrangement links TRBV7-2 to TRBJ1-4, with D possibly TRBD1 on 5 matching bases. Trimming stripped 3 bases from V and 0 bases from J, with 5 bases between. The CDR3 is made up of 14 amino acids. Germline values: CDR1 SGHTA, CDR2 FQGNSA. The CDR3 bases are TGTGCCAGCAGCTTGACAGCAACTAATGAAAAACTGTTTTTT. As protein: CASSLTATNEKLFF.

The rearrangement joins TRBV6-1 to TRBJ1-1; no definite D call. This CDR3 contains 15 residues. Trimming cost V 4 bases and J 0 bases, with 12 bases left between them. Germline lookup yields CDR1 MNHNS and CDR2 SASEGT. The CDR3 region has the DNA TGTGCCAGCAGTGCCTTAGACACGGTGAACACTGAAGCTTTCTTT. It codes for CASSALDTVNTEAFF.

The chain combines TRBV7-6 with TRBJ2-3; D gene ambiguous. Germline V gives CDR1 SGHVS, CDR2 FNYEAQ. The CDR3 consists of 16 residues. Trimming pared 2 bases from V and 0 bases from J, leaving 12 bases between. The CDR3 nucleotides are TGTGCCAGCAGCTTAACCGTAGCAGACAGCACAGATACGCAGTATTTT. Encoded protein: CASSLTVADSTDTQYF.

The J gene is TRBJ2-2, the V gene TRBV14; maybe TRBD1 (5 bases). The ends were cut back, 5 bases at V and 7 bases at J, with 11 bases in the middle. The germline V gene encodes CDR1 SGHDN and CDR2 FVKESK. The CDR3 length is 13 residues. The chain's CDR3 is CASSSRVGGELFF. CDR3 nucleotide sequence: TGTGCCAGCAGCTCCAGGGTTGGCGGGGAGCTGTTTTTT.

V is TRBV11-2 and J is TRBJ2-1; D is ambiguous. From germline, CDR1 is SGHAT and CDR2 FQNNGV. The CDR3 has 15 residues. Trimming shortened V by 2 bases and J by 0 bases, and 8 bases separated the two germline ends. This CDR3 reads CASSLSASSYNEQFF. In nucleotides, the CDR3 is TGTGCCAGCAGCTTATCTGCGAGCTCCTACAATGAGCAGTTCTTC.

The CDR3 DNA is TGTGCCACCCCGGGGACTGGAGATACGCAGTATTTT. As protein: CATPGTGDTQYF. J is TRBJ2-3 and V is TRBV7-9, with D possibly being TRBD2 (6 bases). Germline CDR1 is SEHNR and CDR2 is FQNEAQ (reference sequence). V was cut by 10 bases and J by 5 bases, with 13 bases left in between. The CDR3 runs to 12 residues.

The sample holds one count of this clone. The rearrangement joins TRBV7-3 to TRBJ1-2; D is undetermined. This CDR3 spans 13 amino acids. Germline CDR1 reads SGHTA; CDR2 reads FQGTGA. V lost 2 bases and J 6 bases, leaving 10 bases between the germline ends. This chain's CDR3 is CASSLFAGNGYTF. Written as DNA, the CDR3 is TGTGCCAGCAGCTTATTTGCAGGAAATGGCTACACCTTC.

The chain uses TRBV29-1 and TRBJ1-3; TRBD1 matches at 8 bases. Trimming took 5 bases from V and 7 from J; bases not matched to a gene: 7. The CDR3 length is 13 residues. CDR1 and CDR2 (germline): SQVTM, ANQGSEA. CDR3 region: CSVSWDRYNTIYF. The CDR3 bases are TGCAGCGTTTCCTGGGACAGGTACAACACCATATATTTT.

CDR3 loop: CASSLTRGTQPQHF. The CDR3 DNA reads TGCGCCAGCAGCCTAACAAGGGGTACTCAGCCCCAGCATTTT. V usage is TRBV4-3 and J usage is TRBJ1-5; possible D gene TRBD1, 5 bases. Germline V gene sequence: CDR1 LGHNA, CDR2 YSLEER. The V and J ends lost 4 bases and 6 bases respectively, with 13 bases between them. The CDR3 is 14 amino acids.